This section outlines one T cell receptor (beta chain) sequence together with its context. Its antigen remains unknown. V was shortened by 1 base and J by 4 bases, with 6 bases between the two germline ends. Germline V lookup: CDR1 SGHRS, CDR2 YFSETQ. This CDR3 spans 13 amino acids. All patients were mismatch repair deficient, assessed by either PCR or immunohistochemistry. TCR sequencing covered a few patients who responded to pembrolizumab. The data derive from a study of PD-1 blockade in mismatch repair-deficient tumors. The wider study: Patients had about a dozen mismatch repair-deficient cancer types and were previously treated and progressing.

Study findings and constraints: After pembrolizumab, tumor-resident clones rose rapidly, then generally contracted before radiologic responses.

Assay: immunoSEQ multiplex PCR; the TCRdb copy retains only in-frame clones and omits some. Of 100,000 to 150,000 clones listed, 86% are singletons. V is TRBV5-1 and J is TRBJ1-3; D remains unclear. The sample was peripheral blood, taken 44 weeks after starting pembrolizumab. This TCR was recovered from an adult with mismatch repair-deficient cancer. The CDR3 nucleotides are TGCGCCAGCAGCTTGAACGAGGGAAACACCATATATTTT. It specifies CASSLNEGNTIYF.